Each of the 25 T cell receptor beta chains below was sequenced from the same sample in a study of blood T cell repertoires in COVID-19. Profiling relied on immunoSEQ multiplex PCR, and the TCRdb table lists in-frame clones only, not all of them. The sample gives over 65,000 clones, about 90% of which show up once; 1.1% is in the top ten. Sequences were obtained from peripheral blood. The source of these receptors is a human donor in a cohort sampled during active COVID-19.

This clone was seen a handful of times. The rearrangement uses TRBV19 and TRBJ1-5, with D maybe TRBD1 (6 bases). V lost 6 bases to trimming and J lost 1 base, with 13 bases between them. The germline CDR1 and CDR2 sequences are LNHDA and SQIVND (reference sequence). CDR3 length: 15 residues. CDR3 sequence (DNA): TGTGCCAGTAGCACAGGGCGAGGAAGCAATCAGCCCCAGCATTTT. It codes for CASSTGRGSNQPQHF.

The chain combines TRBV5-1 with TRBJ2-5; no reliable D call. This CDR3 contains 14 residues. Germline assignment: CDR1 SGHRS and CDR2 YFSETQ. V lost 1 base, J lost 4 bases, and 11 bases lay in between. CDR3: CASSLYLVGETQYF. Written as DNA, the CDR3 is TGCGCCAGCAGCTTGTATCTAGTCGGAGAGACCCAGTACTTC.

This chain links TRBV27 with TRBJ1-1; D is undetermined. The CDR3 is made up of 15 amino acids. The germline V and J ends were trimmed by 5 bases and 5 bases, with 18 bases remaining between them. CDR1 is MNHEY and CDR2 is SMNVEV in the germline V gene (reference sequence). The CDR3 DNA follows: TGTGCCAGCAGTCTGAACGTTTTAGGGAGGACTGAAGCTTTCTTT. Its translation is CASSLNVLGRTEAFF.

Only one count was recorded for this clone. The chain couples TRBV28 to TRBJ1-5, with no clear D. Between the trimmed V and J ends, which lost 7 bases and 5 bases, there was a span of 9 bases. From germline, CDR1 is MDHEN and CDR2 SYDVKM. CDR3 length: 12 amino acids. CDR3 coding DNA: TGTGCCAGCAATGAGGGCGATCAGCCCCAGCATTTT. Its translation: CASNEGDQPQHF.

V and J are TRBV9 and TRBJ2-2; 9 nucleotides agree with TRBD2. CDR3 length: 15 residues. The germline gives CDR1 SGDLS, CDR2 YYNGEE. Unmatched junction bases numbered 0, after V lost 3 bases and J lost 0 bases. This chain's CDR3 is CASSGLAANTGELFF. CDR3 DNA sequence: TGTGCCAGCAGCGGACTAGCGGCGAACACCGGGGAGCTGTTTTTT.

V gene TRBV10-3 combines with J gene TRBJ1-1; TRBD1 is a possible D gene (5 bases). This CDR3 is built from 15 residues. Trimming took off 0 bases at V and 0 bases at J, with 8 bases between the two ends. Germline V gene lookup returns CDR1 ENHRY and CDR2 SYGVKD. CDR3 nucleotides: TGTGCCATCAGTGAGTCGAAGGGGATGAACACTGAAGCTTTCTTT. Its translation: CAISESKGMNTEAFF.

This rearrangement joins TRBV5-4 to TRBJ2-2, with TRBD2 matching over 9 bases. The J segment lost 6 bases and the V segment lost 4 bases, leaving 16 bases of the junction unmatched. Looked up from germline, CDR1 is SGHNT and CDR2 is YYREEE (reference sequence). The CDR3 totals 18 residues. The CDR3 loop is CASSTRLAGEPPAGELFF. The CDR3 DNA reads TGTGCCAGCAGCACACGCTTAGCGGGAGAGCCCCCCGCCGGGGAGCTGTTTTTT.

The chain joins TRBV3-1 (or the pseudogene TRBV3-2) to TRBJ1-2; D remains ambiguous. Trimming removed 4 bases from V and 7 bases from J, with 10 bases in between. Germline V gene data show CDR1 as LGHDT and CDR2 as YNNKEL (reference sequence). The CDR3 covers 12 residues. For the CDR3, the DNA is TGTGCCAGCAGCCTCCCGGGTAGTGGCTACACCTTC. It codes for CASSLPGSGYTF.

The chain recombines TRBV5-6 with TRBJ1-3, with D unclear. V shed 4 bases and J shed 7 bases, with 18 bases lying between them. The CDR3 covers 15 residues. CDR1 SGHDT and CDR2 YYEEEE come from the germline V gene. The chain's CDR3 is CASSPDGSYANTIYF. The CDR3 DNA reads TGTGCCAGCAGCCCGGACGGGAGTTATGCGAACACCATATATTTT.

The chain combines TRBV6-5 with TRBJ1-6; D call uncertain. The germline CDR1 and CDR2 sequences are MNHEY and SVGAGI. The CDR3 has 15 residues. The V end lost 6 bases, the J end lost 6 bases, and 15 bases lay between the germline ends. The CDR3 region has the DNA TGTGCCAGCAGGAAAGGAGGAGGCGGTAATTCACCCCTCCACTTT. Protein: CASRKGGGGNSPLHF.

V is TRBV5-1 and J is TRBJ2-1; 9 bases are shared with TRBD1. CDR1 is SGHRS, CDR2 YFSETQ, per germline. The V segment lost 4 bases and the J segment 4 bases; nucleotides outside the gene matches: 3. This CDR3 region has 14 residues. CDR3 DNA: TGCGCCAGCAGCCCCGGACAGGGGTACAATGAGCAGTTCTTC. This codes for CASSPGQGYNEQFF.

This clone came up a few times. V and J are TRBV13 and TRBJ2-7, with 13 bases matching TRBD2. V lost 5 bases and J lost 1; bases outside the gene matches: 8. The CDR3 has 17 residues. CDR1 PRHDT and CDR2 FYEKMQ come from the germline V gene (reference sequence). In DNA, the CDR3 is TGTGCCAGCAGCGGCAGGACTAGCGGGAGTAGTTCCTACGAGCAGTACTTC. It specifies CASSGRTSGSSSYEQYF.

The V gene is TRBV5-1, the J gene TRBJ2-1, with TRBD1 identical over 7 bases. Germline CDR1 is SGHRS and CDR2 is YFSETQ. The CDR3 extends over 16 amino acids. After removal of 4 bases from V and 5 bases from J, the junction contained 12 bases not matched to a gene. In nucleotides, the CDR3 is TGCGCCAGCAGCAATCGTTACAGGGGACAAAACAATGAGCAGTTCTTC. This gives the protein CASSNRYRGQNNEQFF.

This chain connects TRBV6-5 to TRBJ1-5, with D uncertain. Germline CDR1 reads MNHEY; CDR2 reads SVGAGI. The ends were cut back, 2 bases at V and 5 bases at J, with 7 bases in the middle. This CDR3 has 13 amino acids. CDR3 in amino acids: CASSYNIDQPQHF. In nucleotides, the CDR3 is TGTGCCAGCAGTTACAATATTGATCAGCCCCAGCATTTT.

The chain uses TRBV24-1 and TRBJ1-1; D is possibly TRBD1 (5 bases). V was shortened by 1 base and J by 6 bases, with 17 bases between the two germline ends. Per the germline V gene, CDR1 is KGHDR and CDR2 is SFDVKD. This CDR3 has 16 amino acids. CDR3 amino acids: CATSDFGAGPRSEAFF. The CDR3 nucleotides are TGTGCCACCAGTGATTTTGGGGCAGGGCCGAGGTCTGAAGCTTTCTTT.

V is TRBV15 and J is TRBJ1-4; a possible D gene is TRBD1 (5 bases). The CDR3 is 13 residues long. Trimming stripped 5 bases from V and 7 bases from J, with 11 bases between. Germline loops: CDR1 LNHNV, CDR2 YYDKDF (reference sequence). The CDR3 spells CATSPGQLEKLFF. Written as DNA, the CDR3 is TGTGCCACCAGCCCAGGGCAGCTTGAAAAACTGTTTTTT.

The CDR3: CAWSLARGLSNEQFF. The DNA for the CDR3 is TGTGCCTGGAGTTTGGCCAGGGGGCTCTCCAATGAGCAGTTCTTC. The gene calls are TRBV30 and TRBJ2-1; 8 bases are shared with TRBD1. This CDR3 is 15 amino acids long. Germline assignment: CDR1 GTSNPN and CDR2 SVGIG (reference sequence). V shed 2 bases and J 6 bases; nucleotides not matched to a gene: 9.

V and J are TRBV18 and TRBJ1-1, with D uncertain. Germline V gives CDR1 KGHSH, CDR2 LQKENI. The V and J ends lost 3 bases and 7 bases respectively, with 12 bases between them. The CDR3 length is 13 residues. CDR3 sequence: CASSPSVEGEAFF. The CDR3, as DNA: TGTGCCAGCTCACCCTCGGTAGAGGGTGAAGCTTTCTTT.

The chain links TRBV19 to TRBJ2-7, with D tentatively TRBD1 (7 bases). This CDR3 comprises 18 residues. Trimming left V 3 bases short and J 10 bases short, with 31 bases between. The germline V gene has CDR1 LNHDA and CDR2 SQIVND (reference sequence). CDR3 loop: CASSMSTQGGIASTSQYF. Here the CDR3 DNA reads TGTGCCAGTAGTATGTCAACCCAGGGGGGCATAGCCTCTACGAGTCAGTACTTC.

The J gene is TRBJ1-3, the V gene TRBV3-1 (or the pseudogene TRBV3-2); D possibly corresponds to TRBD1 (6 bases). This CDR3 is built from 14 residues. Per germline, CDR1 LGHDT and CDR2 YNNKEL (reference sequence). V lost 6 bases, J lost 1 base, and 10 bases lay in between. Here the CDR3 DNA reads TGTGCCAGCAGTCCCAGGGGTTCTGGAAACACCATATATTTT. Its protein product is CASSPRGSGNTIYF.

The gene calls are TRBV5-4 and TRBJ1-6; 8 bases fit TRBD1. CDR1 is SGHNT and CDR2 is YYREEE in the germline V gene (reference sequence). This CDR3 has 16 residues. V was clipped by 4 bases and J by 10 bases; unmatched bases: 13. The CDR3: CASSRAVGQGSSPLHF. Here the CDR3 DNA reads TGTGCCAGCAGCCGAGCCGTAGGACAGGGAAGCTCACCCCTCCACTTT. Drawing the rest from reference TRBV5-4 and TRBJ1-6, the complete variable domain is ETGVTQSPTHLIKTRGQQVTLRCSSQSGHNTVSWYQQALGQGPQFIFQYYREEENGRGNFPPRFSGLQFPNYSSELNVNALELDDSALYLCASSRAVGQGSSPLHFGNGTRLTVT.

This rearrangement joins TRBV5-4 to TRBJ2-2; D is undetermined. The CDR3 has 15 amino acids. V was shortened by 4 bases and J by 3 bases, with 13 bases between the two germline ends. In germline, CDR1 is SGHNT, CDR2 YYREEE (reference sequence). This chain's CDR3 is CASSLSNSDTGELFF. In nucleotides, the CDR3 is TGTGCCAGCAGCCTAAGCAATTCGGACACCGGGGAGCTGTTTTTT.

Only a few counts were recorded for this clone. J is TRBJ2-7 and V is TRBV29-1, with 11 bases identical to TRBD2. CDR1 is SQVTM and CDR2 is ANQGSEA in the germline V gene. CDR3 size: 14 residues. V lost 4 bases and J lost 4; bases outside the gene matches: 6. CDR3 sequence reads: CSVAPTSGSYEQYF. DNA of the CDR3: TGCAGCGTTGCCCCAACTAGCGGGAGTTACGAGCAGTACTTC.

The chain links TRBV14 to TRBJ2-4; 7 positions agree with TRBD2. Germline V CDR1 and CDR2: SGHDN, FVKESK. There are 14 residues in the CDR3. The trim removed 3 bases at V and 3 bases at J, leaving 2 bases unmatched. This chain's CDR3 is CASSQGGVKNIQYF. CDR3 nucleotides: TGTGCCAGCAGCCAGGGGGGGGTCAAAAACATTCAGTACTTC.

The chain recombines TRBV28 with TRBJ2-1; 8 positions agree with TRBD2. CDR1 MDHEN and CDR2 SYDVKM come from the germline V gene. V lost 1 base and J lost 0; bases outside the gene matches: 2. The CDR3 has 16 amino acids. The CDR3 DNA reads TGTGCCAGCAGTTTATCCGCGGGAGGCTCCTACAATGAGCAGTTCTTC. Translating it yields CASSLSAGGSYNEQFF. The whole variable domain, remainder taken from reference TRBV28 and TRBJ2-1, is DVKVTQSSRYLVKRTGEKVFLECVQDMDHENMFWYRQDPGLGLRLIYFSYDVKMKEKGDIPEGYSVSREKKERFSLILESASTNQTSMYLCASSLSAGGSYNEQFFGPGTRLTVL.